The rows below give T cell receptor beta chains drawn from one sample of a study of T cells after yellow fever vaccination. TCRdb re-called the 5' RACE reads through MiXCR, storing one row per CDR3 protein. The repertoire holds 450,000 to 650,000 distinct CDR3 sequences, with just over 20% as singletons. This sample comprised PBMCs, obtained 20 to 25 days after the first yellow fever vaccination. The receptors were gathered from a man in his late teens or twenties who received the YFV17D yellow fever vaccine. The CDR3 runs from the conserved cysteine through the conserved F or W. A D gene is named only where the DNA matches it firmly. Some rows mark clone size as missing; the rest say once, few, many or name a class of expanded clone.

D gene,J gene,clone size,V gene,CDR3 protein,CDR3 DNA
TRBD1,TRBJ1-6,-,TRBV7-9,CASRLQGENSPLHF,TGTGCCAGCAGACTACAGGGGGAAAATTCACCCCTCCACTTT
-,TRBJ1-1,-,TRBV3-1,CASSQGNGRRAFF,TGTGCCAGCAGCCAAGGGAACGGCCGTCGGGCTTTCTTT
-,TRBJ1-2,-,TRBV12-3/TRBV12-4,CASSPGAAYGYTF,TGTGCCAGCAGTCCGGGGGCAGCTTATGGCTACACCTTC
-,TRBJ2-2,-,TRBV9,CASSEDPDTGELFF,TGTGCCAGCAGCGAGGACCCGGACACCGGGGAGCTGTTTTTT
-,TRBJ2-1,few,TRBV11-2,CASSLSLGLGEQFF,TGTGCCAGCAGCTTATCCCTCGGCCTGGGGGAGCAGTTCTTC
-,TRBJ1-5,-,TRBV7-8,CASSSGRGGQRNQPQHF,TGTGCCAGCAGCTCCGGCCGGGGGGGTCAGCGCAATCAGCCCCAGCATTTT
-,TRBJ2-3,few,TRBV20-1,CSASLASDTQYF,TGCAGTGCTAGTCTAGCATCCGATACGCAGTATTTT
TRBD1,TRBJ1-5,-,TRBV7-2,CASTPDRGDQPQHF,TGTGCCAGCACCCCTGACAGGGGTGATCAGCCCCAGCATTTT
-,TRBJ2-3,few,TRBV20-1,CSARTTHSTDTQYF,TGCAGTGCTAGGACTACTCATAGCACAGATACGCAGTATTTT
TRBD1,TRBJ1-2,few,TRBV18,CASSPARTGLDGYTF,TGTGCCAGCTCACCTGCGAGGACAGGCCTAGACGGCTACACCTTC
-,TRBJ1-1,many,TRBV5-1,CASSLGVQGEAFF,TGCGCCAGCAGCTTGGGAGTGCAGGGAGAAGCTTTCTTT
-,TRBJ2-5,few,TRBV14,CASSQDHQQETQYF,TGTGCCAGCAGTCAAGATCATCAGCAAGAGACCCAGTACTTC
TRBD2,TRBJ2-1,few,TRBV29-1,CSVLGLVPTGEQFF,TGCAGCGTGCTAGGACTAGTCCCCACGGGTGAGCAGTTCTTC
-,TRBJ2-1,few,TRBV11-2,CASSRLVNPDEQFF,TGTGCCAGCAGCCGCCTGGTCAACCCCGATGAGCAGTTCTTC
-,TRBJ1-1,-,TRBV24-1,CATSFMNTEAFF,TGTGCCACCAGTTTTATGAACACTGAAGCTTTCTTT
-,TRBJ1-3,few,TRBV27,CASSLQGLSGNTIYF,TGTGCCAGCAGTTTACAGGGATTATCTGGAAACACCATATATTTT
-,TRBJ2-1,-,TRBV10-1,CASSESGRVVDEQFF,TGCGCCAGCAGTGAGTCCGGAAGGGTTGTCGATGAGCAGTTCTTC